The T cell receptor (beta chain) described here comes from a study of blood T cell repertoires in COVID-19. Study information: PBMCs, B-cell-depleted T cells, or T cells were the source of the cDNA or gDNA that made up the material.

Original methodology: Amplified reference gene primers provided the basis for estimating nucleated cell counts. The table came from immunoSEQ multiplex PCR; TCRdb's copy has only in-frame clones and leaves some out. V, J and clone size derive from that table, while D and trimming were established from the DNA sequence. Among fewer than 250,000 clones listed, about 85% were seen once. The study drew participants aged about 18 to 89 years from fewer than 30 US areas. The ends lost 3 bases at V and 4 bases at J; junction bases unmatched: 3. Germline assignment: CDR1 DFQATT and CDR2 SNEGSKA (reference sequence). The CDR3 sequence is 13 residues long.

Sequenced sample: PBMCs or T cells enriched from blood (not recorded which). The chain has TRBV20-1 and TRBJ1-3, with TRBD1 matching 7 bases. The source is a man aged 25 to 45 who had recovered from COVID-19. This CDR3 reads CSASDRAGNTIYF. The CDR3 nucleotides read TGCAGTGCTAGTGACAGGGCGGGAAACACCATATATTTT.